Following are 11 T cell receptor beta chains from one sample sequenced in a study of control samples from healthy donors and cancer patients (dated by TCRdb to 2020 to 2021). Libraries came from the immunoSEQ multiplex PCR assay. The clones in this table, taken by TCRdb from immuneACCESS, are in-frame only. Not every clone is retained; where verified, under half of the shortfall comes from an unresolved V gene, and the cause of the rest is unknown. The table of this sample itemizes roughly 200,000 clones. The ten largest clones capture around 2% of the sample. Input material: blood. The receptor source for this set is a woman aged 25 to 39 in good health.

The V call is TRBV5-3, the J call TRBJ2-7; TRBD1 matches at 9 bases. TRBV5-3 is an ORF; its function is uncertain. This CDR3 spans 18 amino acids. V trimming: 5 bases; J trimming: 0 bases; junction bases outside the gene matches: 15. CDR3 amino acids: CARSLEPGQGTGSYEQYF. Written as DNA, the CDR3 is TGTGCCAGAAGTCTCGAGCCGGGACAGGGAACGGGCTCCTACGAGCAGTACTTC.

CDR3 sequence: CASSPRGEETQYF. The CDR3 DNA reads as TGTGCCAGCTCACCACGGGGGGAGGAGACCCAGTACTTC. This chain joins TRBV18 and TRBJ2-5, with D possibly being TRBD2 (6 bases). The CDR3 spans 13 residues. The V and J ends lost 1 base and 5 bases respectively, with 8 bases between them. Looked up from germline, CDR1 is KGHSH and CDR2 is LQKENI.

The rearrangement joins TRBV11-2 to TRBJ2-7; D tentatively reads TRBD1 or TRBD2 (5 bases each). In germline, CDR1 is SGHAT, CDR2 FQNNGV. V was pared by 2 bases and J by 4 bases, with 12 bases between. The CDR3 loop spans 14 amino acids. The CDR3 coding sequence is TGTGCCAGCAGCTTAAGGGGACGGGCTTACGAGCAGTACTTC. Translated, it gives CASSLRGRAYEQYF.

The chain recombines TRBV9 with TRBJ2-5; a weak D match, TRBD2 (5 bases). The CDR3 totals 15 residues. CDR1 and CDR2 from the germline V gene are SGDLS and YYNGEE. The ends were cut back, 0 bases at V and 0 bases at J, with 9 bases in the middle. The chain's CDR3 is CASSVDSGYQETQYF. In DNA form, the CDR3 reads TGTGCCAGCAGCGTAGACTCGGGGTACCAAGAGACCCAGTACTTC.

In nucleotides, the CDR3 is TGCGCCAGCAGCTTGGTGGTGGTGAGGGGCAGGTACAATGAGCAGTTCTTC. Translated, it gives CASSLVVVRGRYNEQFF. The rearrangement links TRBV5-1 to TRBJ2-1; D might be TRBD1 or TRBD2, each matching 5 bases. The CDR3 totals 17 residues. V lost 0 bases, J lost 4 bases, and 17 bases lay in between. CDR1 is SGHRS, CDR2 YFSETQ, per germline.

The chain joins TRBV7-6 to TRBJ2-7, with D tentatively TRBD1 (6 bases). Germline V lookup: CDR1 SGHVS, CDR2 FNYEAQ. The CDR3 is 15 amino acids. V dropped 6 bases and J dropped 0 bases, with 15 bases sitting between them. The CDR3 region has the DNA TGTGCCAGCAGACAGGGACGGGGAAGCTCCTACGAGCAGTACTTC. It encodes CASRQGRGSSYEQYF.

The V gene is TRBV18, the J gene TRBJ1-1; possibly TRBD1 for D (6 bases). The CDR3 contains 14 residues. V gave up 3 bases and J gave up 8 bases, with 16 bases separating them. Germline assignment: CDR1 KGHSH and CDR2 LQKENI. The DNA of the CDR3 is TGTGCCAGCTCACCTGCCGGGACACTCGACGAAGCTTTCTTT. Translation gives CASSPAGTLDEAFF.

V and J are TRBV11-2 and TRBJ1-1, with D possibly being TRBD1 (6 bases). CDR3 length: 14 residues. Looked up from germline, CDR1 is SGHAT and CDR2 is FQNNGV. Trimming removed 4 bases at V and 6 bases at J, with 15 bases between. As DNA, the CDR3 is TGTGCCAGCAGCTCTGTGCAGGGGCGCGCTGAAGCTTTCTTT. Its protein is CASSSVQGRAEAFF.

This chain joins TRBV5-5 and TRBJ1-2; 7 positions agree with TRBD1. This CDR3 has 15 residues. Germline V gene data show CDR1 as SGHKS and CDR2 as YYEKEE (reference sequence). With 2 bases clipped from V and 5 bases from J, the junction kept 9 bases outside the gene matches. The chain's CDR3 is CASSFTGTVGYGYTF. In nucleotides, the CDR3 is TGTGCCAGCAGCTTTACCGGGACAGTAGGGTATGGCTACACCTTC.

This rearrangement joins TRBV6-2 or TRBV6-3 to TRBJ2-3; 14 bases align to TRBD2. This CDR3 region has 19 residues. V was clipped by 6 bases and J by 0 bases; unmatched bases: 11. Germline values: CDR1 MNHEY, CDR2 SVGEGT. The DNA of the CDR3 is TGTGCCAGCAGCCGTCGACTAGCGGGGGGGCCCCAAAGCACAGATACGCAGTATTTT. As protein: CASSRRLAGGPQSTDTQYF.

CDR3 amino acids: CASGSTGGSGNTIYF. The CDR3 DNA reads as TGTGCCAGCGGTTCGACAGGGGGGTCTGGAAACACCATATATTTT. The V gene is TRBV6-5, the J gene TRBJ1-3; 9 bases are shared with TRBD1. V lost 8 bases and J lost 1; bases outside the gene matches: 6. Germline V CDR1 and CDR2: MNHEY, SVGAGI. There are 15 residues in the CDR3.